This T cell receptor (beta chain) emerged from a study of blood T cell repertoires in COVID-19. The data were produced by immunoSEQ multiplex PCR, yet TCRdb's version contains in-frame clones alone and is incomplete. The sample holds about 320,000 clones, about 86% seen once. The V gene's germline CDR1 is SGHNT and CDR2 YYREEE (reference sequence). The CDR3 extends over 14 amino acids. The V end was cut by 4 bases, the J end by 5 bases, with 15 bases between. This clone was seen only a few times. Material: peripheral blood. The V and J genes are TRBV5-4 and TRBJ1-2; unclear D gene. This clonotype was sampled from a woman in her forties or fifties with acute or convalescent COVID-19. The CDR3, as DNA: TGTGCCAGCAGCACCCGGGATGTACTTTATGGCTACACCTTC. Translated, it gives CASSTRDVLYGYTF.